The TCR beta chain described here comes from a study of T cell clonotyping in hematopoietic cell transplantation (dated by TCRdb to about 2021). The study in broad terms: The study collected around 150 blood samples from 35 to 40 consecutive transplant recipients and their related donors. Patients were recruited between late 2015 and early 2017 and followed until late 2020 or death.

Notes on this clone: This clone's antigen is unknown. No base quality information exists; no much larger clone differs at one position.

With the immunoSEQ assay, which is a bias-controlled multiplex PCR relying on V- and J-specific primers, TCR beta CDR3 regions were amplified from genomic DNA. In a second PCR step, the CDR3 amplicons were tagged with a proprietary barcode plus Illumina adapter sequences. An Illumina MiSeq instrument was used to sequence the CDR3 libraries. The authors' pipeline ran thus. Export and quality control were handled in immunoSEQ Analyzer 3.0, while downstream analyses relied on R Bioconductor and Immunarch. Only productive rearrangements in the normalized downsampled data set went into calculating the repertoire metrics. In the normalized cohort, a clonotype counted as pathologically expanded if the clonotype was larger than 5 templates. Repertoire diversity was measured with the Inverse Simpson Index. The non-normalized data set was used for CMV-specificity analyses so that all clonotypes could be captured. The table was pulled from immuneACCESS by TCRdb, which kept in-frame rearrangements only. Such tables lose some clones; where checked, under half of the loss comes from unresolved V genes, and the rest has no known cause. D and trimming were read from the DNA, whereas the V and J calls and clone size are those reported in that table. This sample is represented by tens of thousands of clones; 94% of them were singletons. Clones ranked in the top ten supply 0.7% to 0.95% of the sample.

Blood samples for TCR beta sequencing were provided by related transplant donors. Nuclei Lysis Solution was used to extract genomic DNA from fresh or cryopreserved unfractionated peripheral blood mononuclear cells. From cysteine to phenylalanine, the CDR3 is 15 amino acids long. The CDR3 DNA has 45 bases and is translated from base 1. V and J are trimmed by 5 bases and 4 bases, and the gene matches miss 6 bases of the junction. Taken from the germline V gene, the CDR1 and CDR2 loops are SNHLY and FYNNEI. General study outcomes and caveats: Broader posttransplant TCR repertoire diversity was predicted by donor and pretransplant recipient Inverse Simpson Index values. Only a small fraction of recipient repertoires overlapped donor repertoires, with over 97% appearing de novo at the given depth. Sample size was limited, and cells were not sorted, so CD4 and CD8 repertoire contributions could not be separated. Recipient TCR diversity fell after transplant, with pathologically expanded clonotypes rising progressively from day 30 to day 180.

Recombination joined TRBV2 with TRBJ1-3; 9 bases in the middle match TRBD1. The TCR comes from a woman in her 50s in good health. Some clones in this sample may be carry-over from other donors' samples. Sequenced sample: peripheral blood mononuclear cells. The CDR3 protein sequence reads: CASSFTGGLGNTIYF. The DNA reads as follows: TGTGCCAGCAGTTTTACAGGGGGCTTAGGAAACACCATATATTTT.